The 24 T cell receptor beta chains given below trace back to one sample, sequenced in a study of control samples from healthy donors and cancer patients. The method was immunoSEQ multiplex PCR; TCRdb's version includes in-frame clones alone and lacks a portion of them. The table lists roughly 34,000 clones, roughly 86% of them singletons. The sequenced sample consisted of PBMCs. These receptor sequences come from a woman in her forties with lung cancer.

The chain joins TRBV7-8 to TRBJ2-7; 8 bases line up with TRBD2. Germline lookup yields CDR1 SGHVS and CDR2 FQNEAQ. CDR3 length equals 15 residues. Trimming took 1 base from V and 3 from J; bases not matched to a gene: 5. CDR3 sequence reads: CASSLVGGGIYEQYF. DNA of the CDR3: TGTGCCAGCAGCTTAGTCGGCGGGGGGATCTACGAGCAGTACTTC.

The rearrangement joins TRBV9 to TRBJ2-5, with TRBD2 matching over 7 bases. Per the germline V gene, CDR1 is SGDLS and CDR2 is YYNGEE. The V segment lost 4 bases and the J segment 5 bases; nucleotides outside the gene matches: 8. CDR3 size: 14 residues. Written as DNA, the CDR3 is TGTGCCAGCAGCTCCGGACTAGGCGGGGAGACCCAGTACTTC. Protein sequence: CASSSGLGGETQYF.

V gene TRBV4-3 combines with J gene TRBJ2-5, with unresolved D. The V gene lost 4 bases and the J gene lost 2 bases, with 17 bases spanning the gap. The CDR3 spans 16 residues. Germline CDR1 reads LGHNA; CDR2 reads YSLEER. The CDR3 is CASSRQFGRKQETQYF. The CDR3 DNA follows: TGCGCCAGCAGCCGCCAGTTCGGACGGAAACAAGAGACCCAGTACTTC.

The CDR3 spells CASSPRTSGEQFF. CDR3 in DNA: TGTGCCAGCAGCCCAAGAACTAGCGGAGAGCAGTTCTTC. J is TRBJ2-1 and V is TRBV3-1 (or the pseudogene TRBV3-2), with TRBD2 matching over 8 bases. The CDR3 loop spans 13 amino acids. Germline-derived CDR1 and CDR2 are LGHDT and YNNKEL (reference sequence). Unmatched junction bases numbered 6, after V lost 4 bases and J lost 10 bases.

This sequence joins TRBV25-1 and TRBJ1-1; TRBD1 matches at 8 bases. Germline V gives CDR1 MGHDK, CDR2 SYGVNS. The CDR3 runs to 13 residues. After removal of 10 bases from V and 7 bases from J, the junction contained 11 bases not matched to a gene. CDR3 amino acids: CATQGRGLGEAFF. The CDR3 coding sequence is TGTGCCACCCAGGGCAGGGGGCTCGGTGAAGCTTTCTTT.

V and J are TRBV3-1 (or the pseudogene TRBV3-2) and TRBJ1-2, with D possibly TRBD1 on 5 matching bases. There are 14 residues in the CDR3. The germline CDR1 and CDR2 sequences are LGHDT and YNNKEL (reference sequence). The V and J ends lost 0 bases and 7 bases respectively, with 12 bases between them. The CDR3 protein is CASSQDVRVRGYTF. CDR3 sequence (DNA): TGTGCCAGCAGCCAAGACGTCAGGGTCCGTGGCTACACCTTC.

The V gene is TRBV4-1, the J gene TRBJ1-2; perhaps TRBD1 as D (5 bases). This CDR3 contains 16 residues. Germline V gene sequence: CDR1 MGHRA, CDR2 YSYEKL. V shed 2 bases and J shed 7 bases, with 20 bases lying between them. CDR3 coding DNA: TGCGCCAGCAGCCAACCGAGGGACCTCTCCATGAGTGGCTACACCTTC. Translating it yields CASSQPRDLSMSGYTF.

This sequence joins TRBV25-1 and TRBJ1-1; D unclear. The CDR3 contains 12 residues. V gave up 6 bases and J gave up 1 base, with 6 bases separating them. Germline V gene data show CDR1 as MGHDK and CDR2 as SYGVNS. CDR3 in DNA: TGTGCCAGCAGCCGGGGGAACACTGAAGCTTTCTTT. Translation: CASSRGNTEAFF.

The chain has TRBV28 and TRBJ2-7; D perhaps matches TRBD1 (5 bases). The CDR3 runs to 12 residues. The V end was cut by 4 bases, the J end by 4 bases, with 8 bases between. Germline lookup yields CDR1 MDHEN and CDR2 SYDVKM. The CDR3 loop is CASSSDTYEQYF. CDR3 nucleotide sequence: TGTGCCAGCAGTTCGGACACTTACGAGCAGTACTTC.

This rearrangement joins TRBV5-1 to TRBJ1-3, with unresolved D. This CDR3 spans 15 amino acids. The germline V gene has CDR1 SGHRS and CDR2 YFSETQ. V dropped 1 base and J dropped 0 bases, with 8 bases sitting between them. The DNA of the CDR3 is TGCGCCAGCAGCTTGTTCCCCTCCTCTGGAAACACCATATATTTT. Its translation: CASSLFPSSGNTIYF.

The rearrangement joins TRBV7-9 to TRBJ2-7, with no clear D. Looked up from germline, CDR1 is SEHNR and CDR2 is FQNEAQ (reference sequence). Between the trimmed V and J ends, which lost 0 bases and 5 bases, there was a span of 11 bases. This CDR3 has 14 amino acids. The CDR3 is CASSLAKGIHEQYF. In DNA form, the CDR3 reads TGTGCCAGCAGCTTAGCGAAGGGAATCCACGAGCAGTACTTC.

This clone was counted between two and nine times. This chain uses TRBV3-1 (or the pseudogene TRBV3-2) with TRBJ1-1, with D uncertain. The CDR3 extends over 13 amino acids. CDR1 and CDR2 from the germline V gene are LGHDT and YNNKEL (reference sequence). V gave up 1 base and J gave up 5 bases, with 8 bases separating them. CDR3 nucleotides: TGTGCCAGCAGCCAAGTAAGCGGGACTGAAGCTTTCTTT. Its translation: CASSQVSGTEAFF.

The rearrangement joins TRBV2 to TRBJ2-5; 8 nucleotides line up with TRBD2. J was trimmed by 5 bases and V by 6 bases; bases with no gene match: 14. This CDR3 comprises 16 residues. Per germline, CDR1 SNHLY and CDR2 FYNNEI. CDR3 nucleotide sequence: TGTGCCAGCAGCGAGGACTACGGTAGCGGGGTGGAGACCCAGTACTTC. Its translation: CASSEDYGSGVETQYF.

This chain uses TRBV28 with TRBJ1-1, with D possibly TRBD1 on 5 matching bases. Looked up from germline, CDR1 is MDHEN and CDR2 is SYDVKM. This CDR3 has 14 residues. Trimming shortened V by 3 bases and J by 9 bases, and 17 bases separated the two germline ends. The CDR3 sequence: CASSFFGAWRQAFF. CDR3 in DNA: TGTGCCAGCAGTTTTTTCGGGGCCTGGCGGCAAGCTTTCTTT.

This clone occurred a few times. This chain uses TRBV6-6 with TRBJ1-5; D gene ambiguous. CDR1 is MNHNY and CDR2 is SVGAGI in the germline V gene (reference sequence). V was cut by 2 bases and J by 8 bases, with 13 bases left in between. This CDR3 is built from 14 residues. CDR3 coding DNA: TGTGCCAGCAGTTACGGGCAGGCCGGAGAGCCCCAGCATTTT. Protein: CASSYGQAGEPQHF.

The genes are TRBV27 and TRBJ2-3, with 10 bases lining up with TRBD1. Germline V lookup: CDR1 MNHEY, CDR2 SMNVEV (reference sequence). V was pared by 7 bases and J by 2 bases, with 6 bases of the junction left unmatched. CDR3 length equals 15 residues. The CDR3 is CASNSGTGATDTQYF. For the CDR3, the DNA is TGTGCCAGCAACTCCGGGACAGGGGCCACAGATACGCAGTATTTT.

The CDR3 nucleotides read TGCGCCAGCAGCCAAGATGGGACCTACAATGAGCAGTTCTTC. Residues: CASSQDGTYNEQFF. This chain connects TRBV4-3 to TRBJ2-1, with unresolved D. Germline values: CDR1 LGHNA, CDR2 YSLEER. The CDR3 extends over 14 amino acids. The V end was cut by 0 bases, the J end by 2 bases, with 5 bases between.

This clone was counted a few times. The gene calls are TRBV11-3 and TRBJ2-5, with D possibly TRBD2 on 6 matching bases. CDR1 SGHNT and CDR2 YENEEA come from the germline V gene. The CDR3 is 17 residues long. Trimming took 3 bases from V and 0 from J, leaving 17 bases between them. Here the CDR3 DNA reads TGTGCCAGCAGCTTCATTGGGACTCCGACCCACCAAGAGACCCAGTACTTC. Translated: CASSFIGTPTHQETQYF.

V gene TRBV9 combines with J gene TRBJ1-6; D perhaps matches TRBD1 (5 bases). Germline V gene sequence: CDR1 SGDLS, CDR2 YYNGEE. The CDR3 consists of 16 residues. Trimming took 4 bases from V and 6 from J, leaving 17 bases between them. CDR3 sequence (DNA): TGTGCCAGCAGCCCATCCCCAGGGTCGGGTAATTCACCCCTCCACTTT. This encodes CASSPSPGSGNSPLHF.

The V call is TRBV27, the J call TRBJ1-5; no clear D. V gave up 0 bases and J gave up 0 bases, with 9 bases separating them. Germline assignment: CDR1 MNHEY and CDR2 SMNVEV (reference sequence). CDR3 length: 16 amino acids. The DNA of the CDR3 is TGTGCCAGCAGTTTATCTGCTGGGAATAGCAATCAGCCCCAGCATTTT. The encoded protein is CASSLSAGNSNQPQHF.

The chain employs TRBV6-4 and TRBJ2-2; D gene ambiguous. Deletions cut 2 bases from V and 2 bases from J, with 3 bases between. This CDR3 spans 13 amino acids. CDR1 is MRHNA and CDR2 is SNTAGT in the germline V gene. The CDR3 sequence: CASSDKNTGELFF. CDR3 nucleotides: TGTGCCAGCAGTGACAAAAACACCGGGGAGCTGTTTTTT.

The chain joins TRBV6-5 to TRBJ1-1; D is unclear. The CDR3 is 13 amino acids. The germline CDR1 and CDR2 sequences are MNHEY and SVGAGI. With 6 bases removed from V and 0 bases from J, the gap between germline ends came to 8 bases. The CDR3 loop is CASRGNMNTEAFF. CDR3 nucleotides: TGTGCCAGCAGAGGGAATATGAACACTGAAGCTTTCTTT.

Comments on this clone: Other DNA sequences in this specimen translate into the identical CDR3. The chain links TRBV16 to TRBJ1-4; D remains unclear. Germline values: CDR1 KGHSY, CDR2 FQNENV. This CDR3 region has 16 residues. Trimming left V 0 bases short and J 3 bases short, with 11 bases between. The CDR3 bases are TGTGCCAGCAGCCAATCGTCTCAGACCGCTAATGAAAAACTGTTTTTT. Amino acids: CASSQSSQTANEKLFF. Supplemented by reference TRBV16 and TRBJ1-4, the full variable domain reads GEEVAQTPKHLVRGEGQKAKLYCAPIKGHSYVFWYQQVLKNEFKFLISFQNENVFDETGMPKERFSAKCLPNSPCSLEIQATKLEDSAVYFCASSQSSQTANEKLFFGSGTQLSVL.

V and J are TRBV7-8 and TRBJ1-2; no clear D. V shed 4 bases and J shed 1 base, with 13 bases lying between them. The CDR3 runs 15 residues. Germline V lookup: CDR1 SGHVS, CDR2 FQNEAQ. The CDR3 sequence: CASSSSGGVNYGYTF. CDR3 in DNA: TGTGCCAGCAGCTCCTCCGGCGGGGTTAACTATGGCTACACCTTC.